This TCR beta chain appears in the sequencing data of a study of blood T cells in healthy people across ages. There are a few counts of this clonotype. This CDR3 comprises 13 residues. Trimming took off 2 bases at V and 4 bases at J, with 8 bases between the two ends. The V gene's germline CDR1 is SNHLY and CDR2 FYNNEI. With a J-beta primer mix and a sample-barcoded 5' primer, a second PCR ran 7 to 11 cycles. MiXCR was run by TCRdb on the 5' RACE reads, yielding one entry per CDR3 protein. Of more than 600,000 distinct CDR3 sequences in the sample, 25% were seen once. These records were also assigned to another study, of T cells of mothers and their children.

V is TRBV2 and J is TRBJ2-5; D is unclear. The TCR comes from a boy between 5 and 17 years old in good health. Sequences were obtained from blood. Here the CDR3 reads CASSERVGETQYF. CDR3 DNA sequence: TGTGCCAGCAGTGAAAGAGTTGGAGAGACCCAGTACTTC.